The 21 T cell receptor beta chains listed next were all sequenced from one sample in a study of cytomegalovirus exposure and HLA in healthy donors. This PCR relied on a set of 60 Vbeta primers and 13 Jbeta primers. The repertoire was sequenced with immunoSEQ multiplex PCR; TCRdb's copy has only in-frame clones and lacks some. The sample lists roughly 100,000 clones; 76% were seen once. The material sequenced was PBMCs. The receptors shown here come from a man aged 40-50 years in good health and CMV-seropositive.

This rearrangement joins TRBV30 to TRBJ2-3; D is perhaps TRBD2 (6 bases). The length of the CDR3 is 13 residues. Trimming left V 2 bases short and J 8 bases short, with 14 bases between. Germline CDR1 reads GTSNPN; CDR2 reads SVGIG (reference sequence). CDR3 nucleotide sequence: TGTGCCTGGAGTTCCCCTTGGGGGGTTACGCAGTATTTT. As protein: CAWSSPWGVTQYF. The variable domain in full, completed from reference TRBV30 and TRBJ2-3, reads SQTIHQWPATLVQPVGSPLSLECTVEGTSNPNLYWYRQAAGRGLQLLFYSVGIGQISSEVPQNLSASRPQDRQFILSSKKLLLSDSGFYLCAWSSPWGVTQYFGPGTRLTVL.

The gene calls are TRBV19 and TRBJ2-2, with TRBD2 identical over 14 bases. Germline CDR1 reads LNHDA; CDR2 reads SQIVND (reference sequence). This CDR3 has 17 residues. J lost 3 bases, V lost 6 bases, and 6 bases had no gene match. Written as DNA, the CDR3 is TGTGCCAGTAGCACCGGGACTAGCGGGAGCTACACCGGGGAGCTGTTTTTT. It codes for CASSTGTSGSYTGELFF.

The rearrangement uses TRBV28 and TRBJ1-1, with D tentatively TRBD1 (5 bases). The CDR3 is made up of 14 amino acids. Germline V lookup: CDR1 MDHEN, CDR2 SYDVKM. Between the trimmed V and J ends, which lost 0 bases and 1 base, there was a span of 6 bases. The CDR3 coding sequence is TGTGCCAGCAGTTTATGGGACACGAACACTGAAGCTTTCTTT. It codes for CASSLWDTNTEAFF.

V is TRBV11-3 and J is TRBJ2-1; D is possibly TRBD2 (6 bases). Germline V CDR1 and CDR2: SGHNT, YENEEA. The CDR3 totals 16 residues. V dropped 0 bases and J dropped 2 bases, with 11 bases sitting between them. CDR3 region: CASSLEGSGPYNEQFF. The CDR3 DNA sequence: TGTGCCAGCAGCTTAGAGGGAAGCGGGCCCTACAATGAGCAGTTCTTC. Drawing the rest from reference TRBV11-3 and TRBJ2-1, the complete variable domain is EAGVVQSPRYKIIEKKQPVAFWCNPISGHNTLYWYLQNLGQGPELLIRYENEEAVDDSQLPKDRFSAERLKGVDSTLKIQPAELGDSAVYLCASSLEGSGPYNEQFFGPGTRLTVL.

V gene TRBV7-2 combines with J gene TRBJ2-5; tentatively, D is TRBD2 (5 bases). This CDR3 contains 14 residues. Germline V gene lookup returns CDR1 SGHTA and CDR2 FQGNSA. V shed 5 bases and J shed 7 bases, with 17 bases lying between them. DNA for the CDR3: TGTGCCAGCAGCCTGGGGAGAGGATCTGGGACCCAGTACTTC. It specifies CASSLGRGSGTQYF. Complete variable domain (other parts from reference TRBV7-2 and TRBJ2-5): GAGVSQSPSNKVTEKGKDVELRCDPISGHTALYWYRQSLGQGLEFLIYFQGNSAPDKSGLPSDRFSAERTGGSVSTLTIQRTQQEDSAVYLCASSLGRGSGTQYFGPGTRLLVL.

This sequence joins TRBV19 and TRBJ1-1, with TRBD1 identical over 10 bases. The CDR3 totals 15 residues. V lost 5 bases, J lost 3 bases, and 6 bases stayed unmatched. Germline assignment: CDR1 LNHDA and CDR2 SQIVND (reference sequence). The chain's CDR3 is CASSPGDRGYTEAFF. In DNA form, the CDR3 reads TGTGCCAGTAGTCCTGGGGACAGGGGCTACACTGAAGCTTTCTTT.

This clone was seen a handful of times. The chain uses TRBV18 and TRBJ1-4, with TRBD1 as a possible D gene (6 bases). The CDR3 totals 13 residues. Trimming stripped 6 bases from V and 5 bases from J, with 10 bases between. Germline V lookup: CDR1 KGHSH, CDR2 LQKENI. CDR3 in amino acids: CASSQGRNEKLFF. The CDR3 DNA reads as TGTGCCAGCTCTCAGGGGCGAAATGAAAAACTGTTTTTT.

The rearrangement uses TRBV4-3 and TRBJ2-7, with 12 bases fitting TRBD2. The V segment lost 0 bases and the J segment 4 bases; nucleotides outside the gene matches: 4. The germline V gene encodes CDR1 LGHNA and CDR2 YSLEER. The CDR3 extends over 16 amino acids. The CDR3 DNA is TGCGCCAGCAGCCAAGATTCGACTAGCGGGAGTTACGAGCAGTACTTC. As protein: CASSQDSTSGSYEQYF.

The chain employs TRBV30 and TRBJ2-3; no definite D call. Germline-derived CDR1 and CDR2 are GTSNPN and SVGIG (reference sequence). V was pared by 4 bases and J by 2 bases, with 4 bases between. The CDR3 is 11 amino acids. The CDR3 region is CAWTYTDTQYF. The CDR3 bases are TGTGCCTGGACGTACACAGATACGCAGTATTTT.

This chain links TRBV30 with TRBJ2-7; D possibly corresponds to TRBD1 (6 bases). Trimming left V 2 bases short and J 3 bases short, with 8 bases between. The germline CDR1 and CDR2 sequences are GTSNPN and SVGIG (reference sequence). This CDR3 has 12 amino acids. The CDR3 sequence is CAWSTGFYEQYF. CDR3 DNA: TGTGCCTGGAGTACAGGGTTCTACGAGCAGTACTTC.

The V and J genes are TRBV19 and TRBJ2-2; TRBD1 aligns across 7 bases. J lost 2 bases, V lost 10 bases, and 7 bases had no gene match. CDR3 size: 14 residues. Germline values: CDR1 LNHDA, CDR2 SQIVND (reference sequence). CDR3 DNA sequence: TGTGCCATCCGGGACAGCCTAAACACCGGGGAGCTGTTTTTT. As protein: CAIRDSLNTGELFF.

The chain recombines TRBV10-1 with TRBJ2-5, with 8 bases fitting TRBD1. V was clipped by 5 bases and J by 2 bases; unmatched bases: 4. Looked up from germline, CDR1 is WNHNN and CDR2 is SYGVQD (reference sequence). The CDR3 is made up of 14 amino acids. The CDR3 sequence: CASSSDRAQETQYF. CDR3 nucleotides: TGCGCCAGCAGTTCGGACAGGGCGCAAGAGACCCAGTACTTC.

There are a few counts of this clone. The chain has TRBV7-8 and TRBJ2-3; perhaps TRBD2 as D (7 bases). CDR1 SGHVS and CDR2 FQNEAQ come from the germline V gene. This CDR3 is built from 19 residues. V lost 2 bases and J lost 6, with 27 bases in between. The CDR3 DNA reads TGTGCCAGCAGCTTAAGGGGGGGCGGGTGGCCGACACATTCGGATACGCAGTATTTT. Translating gives CASSLRGGGWPTHSDTQYF.

This rearrangement joins TRBV19 to TRBJ2-7; D is perhaps TRBD2 (5 bases). The ends were cut back, 3 bases at V and 6 bases at J, with 9 bases in the middle. Germline loops: CDR1 LNHDA, CDR2 SQIVND (reference sequence). CDR3 length equals 12 residues. The CDR3, as DNA: TGTGCCAGTAGTATGGGAGCTGGCGAGCAGTACTTC. This gives the protein CASSMGAGEQYF.

This chain uses TRBV7-3 with TRBJ1-1, with a tentative D call TRBD1 (5 bases). V lost 5 bases, J lost 5 bases, and 15 bases lay in between. This CDR3 has 14 residues. CDR1 and CDR2 (germline): SGHTA, FQGTGA. CDR3 region: CASSRRGGGTEAFF. DNA of the CDR3: TGTGCCAGCAGCCGGAGGGGAGGTGGGACTGAAGCTTTCTTT.

The chain links TRBV27 to TRBJ2-5, with D possibly being TRBD1 (5 bases). CDR1 and CDR2 (germline): MNHEY, SMNVEV (reference sequence). The V end was cut by 4 bases, the J end by 5 bases, with 14 bases between. The CDR3 totals 14 residues. The CDR3 spells CASSSRQLVETQYF. In nucleotides, the CDR3 is TGTGCCAGCAGTTCGCGACAGCTAGTGGAGACCCAGTACTTC.

This chain joins TRBV28 and TRBJ1-1, with D maybe TRBD1 (5 bases). The ends were cut back, 3 bases at V and 4 bases at J, with 9 bases in the middle. The CDR3 length is 13 residues. The germline CDR1 and CDR2 sequences are MDHEN and SYDVKM. CDR3 amino acids: CASSLAGGTEAFF. CDR3 bases: TGTGCCAGCAGTTTGGCCGGGGGCACTGAAGCTTTCTTT.

V and J are TRBV4-2 and TRBJ1-5; TRBD1 aligns across 9 bases. V gave up 4 bases and J gave up 0 bases; unmatched junction bases: 10. Germline V CDR1 and CDR2: LGHNA, YNFKEQ. The CDR3 is 18 amino acids. The CDR3 DNA sequence: TGTGCCAGCAGCCCGACCGGGACAGGGCTCAATAGCAATCAGCCCCAGCATTTT. Amino acids: CASSPTGTGLNSNQPQHF.

The chain employs TRBV14 and TRBJ1-4; D is uncertain. V shed 2 bases and J shed 7 bases, with 11 bases lying between them. CDR1 is SGHDN, CDR2 FVKESK, per germline. The CDR3 is made up of 14 amino acids. The CDR3 here is CASSQKRESEKLFF. The CDR3 region has the DNA TGTGCCAGCAGCCAAAAGAGAGAAAGTGAAAAACTGTTTTTT. The full variable domain, completed using reference TRBV14 and TRBJ1-4, is EAGVTQFPSHSVIEKGQTVTLRCDPISGHDNLYWYRRVMGKEIKFLLHFVKESKQDESGMPNNRFLAERTGGTYSTLKVQPAELEDSGVYFCASSQKRESEKLFFGSGTQLSVL.

The chain combines TRBV30 with TRBJ2-4, with 7 bases identical to TRBD2. CDR1 is GTSNPN and CDR2 is SVGIG in the germline V gene (reference sequence). The CDR3 is 15 residues long. Trimming at V came to 2 bases and at J to 1 base, leaving 5 bases not matched to a gene. CDR3 DNA: TGTGCCTGGAGTTTTGTCGGGGGGGCCAAAAACATTCAGTACTTC. This encodes CAWSFVGGAKNIQYF.

This sequence joins TRBV7-2 and TRBJ1-5; 7 bases match TRBD1. The CDR3 extends over 15 amino acids. CDR1 and CDR2 from the germline V gene are SGHTA and FQGNSA. The V segment lost 0 bases and the J segment 6 bases; nucleotides outside the gene matches: 5. The CDR3: CASSLAHRGGQPQHF. CDR3 in DNA: TGTGCCAGCAGCTTAGCCCACAGGGGAGGTCAGCCCCAGCATTTT.